The sequence of this TCR beta chain was determined in a study of T cell repertoires in cytomegalovirus infection. Overall study: TCR beta signatures that were public indicated CMV infection and matching HLA type.

General observations from the study: There were carriers of CMV plus the relevant HLA, and cumulative public TCR beta family frequency identified them. CMV-specific TCR beta clonotypes restricted by HLA-C were the ones dominating the ex vivo response.

The CDR3 has 13 amino acids. Germline-derived CDR1 and CDR2 are LNHDA and SQIVND (reference sequence). Trimming cost V 5 bases and J 9 bases, with 14 bases left between them. MiXCR, applied by TCRdb to the reads, yields one record per CDR3 protein. Found here are some 200,000 distinct CDR3 sequences, 8.5% to 10% of them singletons; the top ten hold about 4.2%. On this clonotype: Its antigen is unknown.

The TCR originated in a human donor in good health (CMV status not recorded). Some clones in this sample may be carry-over from other donors' samples. Input material: PBMCs. The chain combines TRBV19 with TRBJ2-1; D not certain. CDR3 sequence: CASSYTRLGEQFF. The CDR3 nucleotides are TGTGCCAGTAGTTATACCAGGCTTGGTGAGCAGTTCTTC.